A selection of T cell receptor beta chains follows, all from one sample in a study of OX40 agonist ivuxolimab in advanced cancers. Here immunoSEQ multiplex PCR was the method, and the copy in TCRdb shows in-frame clones only, minus some. The sample records roughly 61,000 clones, approximately 90% being singletons. This sample comprised CD4+ or CD8+ T cells sorted from blood, obtained in a trial of the OX40 agonist ivuxolimab. These receptor sequences come from an adult with an advanced solid tumor such as melanoma, head and neck, liver or kidney cancer. Each CDR3 is given with its conserved first and last residue. A D gene is named only where the DNA matches it firmly. The size field is filled for only some rows; it gives once, few, many or a size class.

J gene: TRBJ2-7
clone size: .
D gene: .
V gene: TRBV11-2
CDR3 protein: CASSLVGSSYEQYF
CDR3 DNA: TGTGCCAGCAGCTTAGTGGGGAGCTCCTACGAGCAGTACTTC

J gene: TRBJ2-5
clone size: .
D gene: .
V gene: TRBV28
CDR3 protein: CASTLGLSSETQYF
CDR3 DNA: TGTGCCAGCACCCTGGGACTCTCGAGCGAGACCCAGTACTTC

J gene: TRBJ1-5
clone size: .
D gene: .
V gene: TRBV2
CDR3 protein: CASNGPTTQPQHF
CDR3 DNA: TGTGCCAGCAACGGACCGACCACTCAGCCCCAGCATTTT

J gene: TRBJ1-1
clone size: .
D gene: TRBD1
V gene: TRBV7-8
CDR3 protein: CASSPPRARGDTEAFF
CDR3 DNA: TGTGCCAGCAGCCCCCCACGGGCCAGGGGGGACACTGAAGCTTTCTTT

J gene: TRBJ2-4
clone size: .
D gene: .
V gene: TRBV5-1
CDR3 protein: CASSRDTGGENIQYF
CDR3 DNA: TGCGCCAGCAGCCGGGACACGGGCGGGGAAAACATTCAGTACTTC

J gene: TRBJ1-1
clone size: few
D gene: .
V gene: TRBV10-1
CDR3 protein: CASSNLGFTEAFF
CDR3 DNA: TGCGCCAGCAGTAATTTAGGGTTCACTGAAGCTTTCTTT

J gene: TRBJ1-1
clone size: once
D gene: TRBD1
V gene: TRBV5-4
CDR3 protein: CASSLVGGNTEAFF
CDR3 DNA: TGTGCCAGCAGCTTGGTAGGGGGCAACACTGAAGCTTTCTTT

J gene: TRBJ2-7
clone size: .
D gene: .
V gene: TRBV10-3
CDR3 protein: CAISESGQKGYEQYF
CDR3 DNA: TGTGCCATCAGTGAGTCGGGCCAGAAAGGCTACGAGCAGTACTTC

J gene: TRBJ1-2
clone size: .
D gene: TRBD1
V gene: TRBV7-2
CDR3 protein: CASSLDDRGNYGYTF
CDR3 DNA: TGTGCCAGCAGCTTGGATGACAGGGGTAACTATGGCTACACCTTC

J gene: TRBJ2-1
clone size: .
D gene: TRBD1
V gene: TRBV11-2
CDR3 protein: CASSTRTGQLLSYNEQFF
CDR3 DNA: TGTGCCAGCAGCACCAGGACGGGACAGCTCCTCTCCTACAATGAGCAGTTCTTC

J gene: TRBJ1-1
clone size: .
D gene: .
V gene: TRBV11-1
CDR3 protein: CASSWTQGNTEAFF
CDR3 DNA: TGTGCCAGCAGCTGGACTCAGGGAAACACTGAAGCTTTCTTT

J gene: TRBJ1-3
clone size: .
D gene: TRBD1
V gene: TRBV7-6
CDR3 protein: CASSLGDRRNTIYF
CDR3 DNA: TGTGCCAGCAGCTTAGGGGACAGACGGAACACCATATATTTT

J gene: TRBJ1-5
clone size: .
D gene: .
V gene: TRBV28
CDR3 protein: CASRWGSNQPQHF
CDR3 DNA: TGTGCCAGCAGATGGGGTAGCAATCAGCCCCAGCATTTT

J gene: TRBJ1-5
clone size: few
D gene: TRBD1
V gene: TRBV4-2
CDR3 protein: CASSQETGGSSNQPQHF
CDR3 DNA: TGTGCCAGCAGCCAAGAAACAGGGGGTTCTAGCAATCAGCCCCAGCATTTT

J gene: TRBJ1-2
clone size: .
D gene: TRBD1
V gene: TRBV28
CDR3 protein: CASSLSGQGSYGYTF
CDR3 DNA: TGTGCCAGCAGTTTATCGGGACAGGGGTCCTATGGCTACACCTTC

J gene: TRBJ1-3
clone size: .
D gene: .
V gene: TRBV18
CDR3 protein: CASSPPGSGNTIHF
CDR3 DNA: TGTGCCAGCTCACCACCGGGCTCTGGAAACACCATACATTTT